Following are 5 T cell receptor beta chains from one sample sequenced in a study of regulatory T cells in long-lasting Graves disease. The TCR beta library used iRepertoire HTBI primers with Arm-PCR amplification of CDR3. MiXCR, applied by TCRdb to the multiplex PCR reads, yields one record per CDR3 protein. The sample lists 400,000 to 550,000 distinct CDR3 sequences, about 15% occurring once. Time point given: newly diagnosed GD, antithyroid drugs for less than 3 months. Isolated PBMC RNA provided the starting material for the TCR library. The sample also formed part of further work on T cells in Graves' hyperthyroidism and ophthalmopathy.

The sequencing here drew on peripheral blood mononuclear cells (PBMCs), taken at new diagnosis, from a patient treated with antithyroid drugs. The receptors were gathered from a woman between 25 and 40 years old with Graves disease.

Many counts were recorded for this clonotype. J is TRBJ2-7 and V is TRBV9; the match to TRBD2 covers 11 bases. The V and J ends lost 4 bases and 7 bases, in that order; junction bases with no gene match: 7. This CDR3 contains 14 residues. Germline V gene data show CDR1 as SGDLS and CDR2 as YYNGEE. CDR3 bases: TGTGCCAGCAGCCGGACTAGCGGGCTAAGTGAGCAGTACTTC. This translates into CASSRTSGLSEQYF.

This CDR3 is CASIPTSGSSADTQYF. The CDR3 region has the DNA TGTGCCAGCATCCCGACTAGCGGGAGTAGCGCAGATACGCAGTATTTT. The chain recombines TRBV12-3 or TRBV12-4 with TRBJ2-3, with 12 bases lining up with TRBD2. The CDR3 is made up of 16 amino acids. V lost 7 bases to trimming and J lost 4 bases; unmatched junction nucleotides: 9.

This clonotype occurred many times. The CDR3 DNA follows: TGTGCCAGCAGCTCCCCGGGAGACTTGTACGGAGTGCATTTT. Protein product: CASSSPGDLYGVHF. This chain connects TRBV7-2 to TRBJ1-5; D not certain. Germline CDR1 SGHTA, CDR2 FQGNSA. The CDR3 sequence is 14 residues long. V gave up 4 bases and J gave up 15 bases, with 22 bases separating them.

The chain links TRBV9 to TRBJ1-3, with D tentatively TRBD1 (5 bases). Trimming removed 2 bases at V and 2 bases at J, with 8 bases between. The V gene's germline CDR1 is SGDLS and CDR2 YYNGEE. This CDR3 is 14 amino acids long. CDR3 DNA: TGTGCCAGCAGCGTGGGGACGGCTGGAAACACCATATATTTT. As protein: CASSVGTAGNTIYF. Combining the CDR3 with reference TRBV9 and TRBJ1-3 gives the whole variable domain DSGVTQTPKHLITATGQRVTLRCSPRSGDLSVYWYQQSLDQGLQFLIQYYNGEERAKGNILERFSAQQFPDLHSELNLSSLELGDSALYFCASSVGTAGNTIYFGEGSWLTVV.

This clonotype appeared many times. CDR3 residues: CASSERAYETYEQYF. CDR3 DNA: TGTGCCAGCAGTGAACGGGCATATGAGACCTACGAGCAGTACTTC. This chain connects TRBV6-2 or TRBV6-3 to TRBJ2-7; D is ambiguous. Germline CDR1 is MNHEY and CDR2 is SVGEGT. Trimming cost V 5 bases and J 2 bases, with 16 bases left between them. The CDR3 is 15 residues long.